This TCR beta chain was recorded in a study of blood T cell repertoires in COVID-19. Whole-study context: T cells, B-cell-depleted T cells, or PBMCs supplied cDNA or gDNA.

The V gene's germline CDR1 is WSHSY and CDR2 SAAADI. CDR3 size: 14 residues. V trimming: 7 bases; J trimming: 1 base; junction bases outside the gene matches: 1. Original data processing: Cell counts per sample came from amplifying reference gene primers. Some clones are missing from TCRdb's copy, which holds only in-frame ones; the method was immunoSEQ multiplex PCR. V and J calls and clone size come straight from that table; D and trimming were deduced from the DNA. Found here are roughly 150,000 clones, roughly four fifths of them singletons; the top ten hold less than 3%. While infection was still active, Seattle patients were enrolled and then followed longitudinally.

This rearrangement joins TRBV10-2 to TRBJ2-2, with 9 nucleotides matching TRBD1. Source material: peripheral blood. The TCR originated in an elderly woman with COVID-19, enrolled during active disease. DNA of the CDR3: TGCGCCAGCAAGGGACAGGGGAACACCGGGGAGCTGTTTTTT. As protein: CASKGQGNTGELFF.